This record covers a single T cell receptor (beta chain). The assay was immunoSEQ multiplex PCR, and TCRdb's table has in-frame clones only and misses some. The data hold just under 65,000 clones, with about nine tenths observed a single time. The germline V gene encodes CDR1 SGHNT and CDR2 YENEEA. This CDR3 is 16 amino acids long. Trimming cost V 5 bases and J 5 bases; bases outside gene matches: 11. This specimen comes from a study of T cell changes during pregnancy in multiple sclerosis. The receptor was isolated from a female donor in good health, enrolled as a control in a pregnancy study. This rearrangement joins TRBV11-3 to TRBJ2-5, with 10 bases lining up with TRBD2. This sample comprised peripheral blood, obtained in the third trimester of pregnancy. The CDR3 region has the DNA TGTGCCAGCAGCCAGAGCGGGGGGGCCGGTAAGGAGACCCAGTACTTC. Translating gives CASSQSGGAGKETQYF. Based on the CDR3 plus reference TRBV11-3 and TRBJ2-5, the full variable domain is EAGVVQSPRYKIIEKKQPVAFWCNPISGHNTLYWYLQNLGQGPELLIRYENEEAVDDSQLPKDRFSAERLKGVDSTLKIQPAELGDSAVYLCASSQSGGAGKETQYFGPGTRLLVL.